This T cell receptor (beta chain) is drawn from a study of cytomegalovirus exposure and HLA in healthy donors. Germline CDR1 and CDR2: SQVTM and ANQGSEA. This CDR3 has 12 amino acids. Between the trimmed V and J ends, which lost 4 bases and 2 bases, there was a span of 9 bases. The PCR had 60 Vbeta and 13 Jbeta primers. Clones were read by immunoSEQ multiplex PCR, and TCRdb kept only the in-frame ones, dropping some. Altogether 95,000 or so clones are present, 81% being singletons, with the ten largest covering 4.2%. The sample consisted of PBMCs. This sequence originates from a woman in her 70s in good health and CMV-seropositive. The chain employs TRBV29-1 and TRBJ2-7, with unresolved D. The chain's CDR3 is CSVAEGAYEQYF. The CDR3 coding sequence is TGCAGCGTTGCGGAAGGAGCCTACGAGCAGTACTTC.